The sequence of this T cell receptor (beta chain) was determined in a study of T cell responses to AZD1222 COVID-19 vaccine. Overall study findings and caveats: Clonal diversity was possibly underestimated; the donors were predominantly white British and more often female. Baseline testing showed seropositivity in only a handful of AZD1222 recipients.

To note about this clone: Antigen specificity is unknown.

V gave up 0 bases and J gave up 4 bases, with 13 bases separating them. This CDR3 has 15 amino acids. CDR1 and CDR2 from the germline V gene are SGHRS and YFSETQ. Using immunoSEQ multiplex PCR, the repertoire was profiled, and TCRdb retains in-frame clones only, with some absent. The table has some 150,000 clones, around 90% seen once. This TCR derives from an adult who received the MenACWY meningococcal vaccine as a control. This rearrangement joins TRBV5-1 to TRBJ2-5, with TRBD1 as a possible D gene (6 bases). This material consisted of peripheral blood, taken 28 days after the second dose of the MenACWY control vaccine. The CDR3 bases are TGCGCCAGCAGCTTGGCAGCAGGGGTGGGAGAGACCCAGTACTTC. Amino acid sequence: CASSLAAGVGETQYF.